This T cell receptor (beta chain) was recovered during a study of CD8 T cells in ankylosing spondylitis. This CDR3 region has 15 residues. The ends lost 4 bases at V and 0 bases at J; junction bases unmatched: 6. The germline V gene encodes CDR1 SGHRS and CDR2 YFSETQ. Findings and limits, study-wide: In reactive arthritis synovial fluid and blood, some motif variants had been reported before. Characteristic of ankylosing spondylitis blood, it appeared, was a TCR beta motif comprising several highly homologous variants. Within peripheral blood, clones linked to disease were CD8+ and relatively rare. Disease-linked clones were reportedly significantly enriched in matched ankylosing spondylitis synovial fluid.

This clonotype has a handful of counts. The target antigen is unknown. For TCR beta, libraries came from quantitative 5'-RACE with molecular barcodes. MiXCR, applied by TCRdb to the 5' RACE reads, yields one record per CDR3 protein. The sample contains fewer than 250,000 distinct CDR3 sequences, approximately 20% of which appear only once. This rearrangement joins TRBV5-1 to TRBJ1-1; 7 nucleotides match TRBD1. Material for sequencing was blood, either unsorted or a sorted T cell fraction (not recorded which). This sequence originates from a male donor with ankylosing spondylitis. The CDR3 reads CASSERQGVNTEAFF. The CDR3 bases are TGCGCCAGCAGCGAAAGACAGGGAGTGAACACTGAAGCTTTCTTT.